This T cell receptor beta chain was documented in a study of control samples from healthy donors and cancer patients. Sequenced by immunoSEQ multiplex PCR; TCRdb stores in-frame clones only, minus some. The sample has approximately 60,000 clones; 65% to 90% are singletons. The CDR3 is 14 amino acids. Trimming took 5 bases from V and 3 from J; bases not matched to a gene: 7. CDR1 and CDR2 from the germline V gene are MNHEY and SMNVEV (reference sequence). This clonotype originated in a man aged 35-49 years in good health. The rearrangement joins TRBV27 to TRBJ2-7; 7 nucleotides match TRBD1. The sample comprised blood. Here the CDR3 DNA reads TGTGCCAGCAGTGGGGCAGGGGGAATCTACGAGCAGTACTTC. Its translation is CASSGAGGIYEQYF.